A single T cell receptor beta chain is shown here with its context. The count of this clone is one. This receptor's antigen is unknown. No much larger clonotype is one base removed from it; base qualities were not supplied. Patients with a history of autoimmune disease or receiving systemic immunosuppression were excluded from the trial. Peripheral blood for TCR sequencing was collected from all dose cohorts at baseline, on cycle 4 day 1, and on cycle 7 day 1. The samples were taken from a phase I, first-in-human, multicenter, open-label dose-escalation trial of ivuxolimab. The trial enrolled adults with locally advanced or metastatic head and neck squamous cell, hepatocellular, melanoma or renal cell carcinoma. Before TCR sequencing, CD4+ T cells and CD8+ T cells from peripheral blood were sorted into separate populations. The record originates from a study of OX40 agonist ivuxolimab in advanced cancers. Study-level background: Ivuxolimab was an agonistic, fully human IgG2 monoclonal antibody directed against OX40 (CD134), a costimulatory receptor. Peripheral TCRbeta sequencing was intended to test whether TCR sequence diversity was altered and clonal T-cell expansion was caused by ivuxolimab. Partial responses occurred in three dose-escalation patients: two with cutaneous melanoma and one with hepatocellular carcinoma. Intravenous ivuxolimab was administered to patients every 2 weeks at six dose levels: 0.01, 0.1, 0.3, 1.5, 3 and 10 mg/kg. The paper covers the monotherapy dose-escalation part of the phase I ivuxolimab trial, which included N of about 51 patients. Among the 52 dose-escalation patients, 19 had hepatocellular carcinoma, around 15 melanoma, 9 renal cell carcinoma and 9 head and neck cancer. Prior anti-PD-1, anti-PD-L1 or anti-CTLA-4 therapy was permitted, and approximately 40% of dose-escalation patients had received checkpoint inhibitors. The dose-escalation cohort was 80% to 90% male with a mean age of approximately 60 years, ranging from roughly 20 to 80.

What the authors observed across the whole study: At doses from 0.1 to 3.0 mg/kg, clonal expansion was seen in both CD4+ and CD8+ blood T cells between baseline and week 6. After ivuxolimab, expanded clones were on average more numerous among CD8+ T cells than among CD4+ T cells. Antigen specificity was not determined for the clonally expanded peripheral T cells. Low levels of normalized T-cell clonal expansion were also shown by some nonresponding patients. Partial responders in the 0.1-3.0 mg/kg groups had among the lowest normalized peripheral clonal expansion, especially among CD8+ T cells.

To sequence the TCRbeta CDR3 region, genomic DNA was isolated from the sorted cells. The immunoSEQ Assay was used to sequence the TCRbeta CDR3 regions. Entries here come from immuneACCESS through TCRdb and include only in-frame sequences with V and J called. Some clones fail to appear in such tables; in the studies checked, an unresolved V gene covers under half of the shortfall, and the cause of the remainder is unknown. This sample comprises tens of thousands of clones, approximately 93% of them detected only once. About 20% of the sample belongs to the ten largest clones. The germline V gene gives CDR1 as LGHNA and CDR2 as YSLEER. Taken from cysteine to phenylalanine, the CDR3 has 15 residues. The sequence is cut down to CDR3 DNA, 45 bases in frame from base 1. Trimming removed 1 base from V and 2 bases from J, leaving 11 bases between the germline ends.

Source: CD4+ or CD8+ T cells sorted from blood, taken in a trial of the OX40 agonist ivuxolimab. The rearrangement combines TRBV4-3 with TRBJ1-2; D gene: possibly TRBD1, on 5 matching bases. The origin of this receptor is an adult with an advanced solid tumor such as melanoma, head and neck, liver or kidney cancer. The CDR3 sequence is CASSQAVGDNYGYTF. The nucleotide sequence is TGCGCCAGCAGCCAAGCCGTAGGGGACAACTATGGCTACACCTTC.